The 28 T cell receptor beta chains in this list originate from one sample, sequenced in a study of cytomegalovirus exposure and HLA in healthy donors. The PCR had 60 Vbeta and 13 Jbeta primers. Libraries were prepared by immunoSEQ multiplex PCR; TCRdb keeps only in-frame clonotypes and omits some of them. Of over 200,000 clones in the sample, more than 60% were seen once. Sequencing was performed on PBMCs. All receptors derive from a woman aged 55-75 years in good health and CMV-seropositive.

V and J are TRBV5-1 and TRBJ2-1; 9 positions agree with TRBD1. V gave up 4 bases and J gave up 3 bases; unmatched junction bases: 8. The germline V gene encodes CDR1 SGHRS and CDR2 YFSETQ. This CDR3 contains 16 residues. CDR3 bases: TGCGCCAGCAGCCCCACGCCGGGACAGGGCTACAATGAGCAGTTCTTC. It specifies CASSPTPGQGYNEQFF. Filled out from reference TRBV5-1 and TRBJ2-1, the complete variable domain reads KAGVTQTPRYLIKTRGQQVTLSCSPISGHRSVSWYQQTPGQGLQFLFEYFSETQRNKGNFPGRFSGRQFSNSRSEMNVSTLELGDSALYLCASSPTPGQGYNEQFFGPGTRLTVL.

The chain has TRBV10-3 and TRBJ1-5; 8 bases agree with TRBD1. J was trimmed by 11 bases and V by 6 bases; bases with no gene match: 15. CDR1 is ENHRY, CDR2 SYGVKD, per germline. The CDR3 totals 15 residues. The CDR3 nucleotides read TGTGCCATCAGCGGGACAGGTCCGTATGATACGGCCCAGCATTTT. Protein sequence: CAISGTGPYDTAQHF.

This clone was detected once. The rearrangement joins TRBV7-6 to TRBJ1-4; 7 nucleotides match TRBD1. The junction had 8 bases not matched to a gene; V was cut back by 5 bases and J by 8 bases. The CDR3 consists of 14 residues. The germline V gene encodes CDR1 SGHVS and CDR2 FNYEAQ. CDR3 sequence: CASSQGGGREKLFF. The CDR3, as DNA: TGTGCCAGCAGCCAAGGGGGCGGTCGGGAAAAACTGTTTTTT.

The chain links TRBV18 to TRBJ2-7, with 9 bases aligning to TRBD1. V was pared by 4 bases and J by 5 bases, with 3 bases of the junction left unmatched. The germline gives CDR1 KGHSH, CDR2 LQKENI. The CDR3 is 13 amino acids. CDR3 sequence (DNA): TGTGCCAGCTCACAAGGGACAGGGAACGAGCAGTACTTC. Protein: CASSQGTGNEQYF.

CDR3 region: CASSLGGGGGLRNQPQHF. In nucleotides, the CDR3 is TGTGCCAGCAGCTTAGGGGGAGGGGGAGGCCTGCGCAATCAGCCCCAGCATTTT. This chain connects TRBV7-9 to TRBJ1-5; maybe TRBD1 (6 bases). The CDR3 length is 18 residues. V gave up 1 base and J gave up 2 bases, with 18 bases separating them. The germline V gene has CDR1 SEHNR and CDR2 FQNEAQ (reference sequence).

The genes are TRBV7-8 and TRBJ1-2; tentative D call: TRBD1 (5 bases). Between the trimmed V and J ends, which lost 4 bases and 7 bases, there was a span of 10 bases. The CDR3 sequence is 12 residues long. Germline lookup yields CDR1 SGHVS and CDR2 FQNEAQ. The CDR3 sequence: CASSWGGFGYTF. The CDR3, as DNA: TGTGCCAGCAGCTGGGGGGGGTTTGGCTACACCTTC.

This clone is a singleton in its sample. V usage is TRBV10-1 and J usage is TRBJ2-2; TRBD1 is a possible D gene (6 bases). This CDR3 has 13 amino acids. V lost 10 bases to trimming and J lost 8 bases, with 17 bases between them. Germline loops: CDR1 WNHNN, CDR2 SYGVQD (reference sequence). In DNA form, the CDR3 reads TGCGCCACCCCCTCAGGGGCGTCTGGGGAGCTGTTTTTT. This encodes CATPSGASGELFF.

The chain carries TRBV5-1 and TRBJ2-3, with TRBD1 matching 8 bases. The ends lost 6 bases at V and 2 bases at J; junction bases unmatched: 14. The V gene's germline CDR1 is SGHRS and CDR2 YFSETQ. The CDR3 spans 17 residues. The CDR3 here is CASTDRGGTRPTDTQYF. The CDR3 coding sequence is TGCGCCAGCACCGACAGGGGCGGTACTCGACCCACAGATACGCAGTATTTT.

This clone came up a few times. The V and J genes are TRBV11-2 and TRBJ1-2; tentative D call: TRBD1 (5 bases). Germline loops: CDR1 SGHAT, CDR2 FQNNGV. CDR3 length: 13 residues. V was pared by 4 bases and J by 8 bases, with 14 bases between. The CDR3 bases are TGTGCCAGCAGCTCTCCTAAAACAGGAGGCTACACCTTC. Protein product: CASSSPKTGGYTF.

The chain has TRBV25-1 and TRBJ2-5; possibly TRBD1 for D (6 bases). The CDR3 sequence is 14 residues long. The V gene's germline CDR1 is MGHDK and CDR2 SYGVNS. Trimming took 5 bases from V and 1 from J, leaving 11 bases between them. Written as DNA, the CDR3 is TGTGCCAGCAGTCACCAGGGGCGCCAAGAGACCCAGTACTTC. Amino acids: CASSHQGRQETQYF. Based on the CDR3 plus reference TRBV25-1 and TRBJ2-5, the full variable domain is EADIYQTPRYLVIGTGKKITLECSQTMGHDKMYWYQQDPGMELHLIHYSYGVNSTEKGDLSSESTVSRIRTEHFPLTLESARPSHTSQYLCASSHQGRQETQYFGPGTRLLVL.

The chain has TRBV7-3 and TRBJ2-2; no reliable D call. Germline-derived CDR1 and CDR2 are SGHTA and FQGTGA. The V end was cut by 6 bases, the J end by 0 bases, with 8 bases between. The CDR3 extends over 14 amino acids. For the CDR3, the DNA is TGTGCCAGCAGAAGAGGCGCGAACACCGGGGAGCTGTTTTTT. It yields the protein CASRRGANTGELFF.

The CDR3 is CASSAQTGLSSPLHF. The DNA for the CDR3 is TGTGCCAGCAGTGCCCAGACAGGGTTAAGTTCACCCCTCCACTTT. The chain has TRBV6-5 and TRBJ1-6; 7 positions match TRBD1. The ends lost 5 bases at V and 9 bases at J; junction bases unmatched: 10. The length of the CDR3 is 15 residues. Per the germline V gene, CDR1 is MNHEY and CDR2 is SVGAGI.

Only one count was recorded for this clone. DNA for the CDR3: TGTGCCAGCAGCCGTTGGGACAGTAGTGGCTACACCTTC. Translating it yields CASSRWDSSGYTF. This rearrangement joins TRBV9 to TRBJ1-2, with 7 bases lining up with TRBD1. CDR3 length: 13 amino acids. CDR1 is SGDLS, CDR2 YYNGEE, per germline. With V trimmed by 4 bases and J by 7 bases, 7 bases remained unmatched.

V gene TRBV27 combines with J gene TRBJ2-3, with a possible D match to TRBD1 (5 bases). Germline loops: CDR1 MNHEY, CDR2 SMNVEV (reference sequence). The CDR3 consists of 12 residues. Deletions cut 2 bases from V and 5 bases from J, with 5 bases between. In nucleotides, the CDR3 is TGTGCCAGCAGTTTAAGGGGAGATACGCAGTATTTT. As protein: CASSLRGDTQYF.

The chain employs TRBV4-1 and TRBJ1-6; D not resolved. The CDR3 has 15 amino acids. V was trimmed by 4 bases and J by 5 bases, leaving 12 bases between them. The germline gives CDR1 MGHRA, CDR2 YSYEKL. Written as DNA, the CDR3 is TGCGCCAGCAGCCGGGGAGAGACAAATAATTCACCCCTCCACTTT. Its translation is CASSRGETNNSPLHF.

This clone has a single count. The chain uses TRBV18 and TRBJ1-5; D not resolved. Germline V gene lookup returns CDR1 KGHSH and CDR2 LQKENI. The CDR3 consists of 16 residues. V gave up 0 bases and J gave up 2 bases, with 11 bases separating them. Here the CDR3 DNA reads TGTGCCAGCTCACCACCGAACAGATCGGGCAATCAGCCCCAGCATTTT. Translating it yields CASSPPNRSGNQPQHF.

The chain links TRBV18 to TRBJ2-7, with 7 bases aligning to TRBD1. Trimming at V came to 2 bases and at J to 5 bases, leaving 3 bases not matched to a gene. Germline V CDR1 and CDR2: KGHSH, LQKENI. The CDR3 is 13 amino acids. CDR3 region: CASSPNTGDEQYF. The CDR3 nucleotides are TGTGCCAGCTCACCAAATACAGGGGACGAGCAGTACTTC.

The chain couples TRBV5-4 to TRBJ2-1; 8 nucleotides agree with TRBD2. V lost 2 bases, J lost 12 bases, and 7 bases stayed unmatched. Germline loops: CDR1 SGHNT, CDR2 YYREEE (reference sequence). The CDR3 contains 13 residues. The CDR3 bases are TGTGCCAGCAGCTTTGGGCGGGAGGTCCTGCAGTTCTTC. Amino acid sequence: CASSFGREVLQFF.

This chain connects TRBV29-1 to TRBJ1-1; TRBD1 matches at 7 bases. Looked up from germline, CDR1 is SQVTM and CDR2 is ANQGSEA. The V and J ends lost 7 bases and 4 bases, in that order; junction bases with no gene match: 6. The CDR3 loop spans 12 amino acids. The CDR3 DNA sequence: TGCAGCGCGACAGGGCCGGGCACTGAAGCTTTCTTT. It is translated as CSATGPGTEAFF.

The chain recombines TRBV7-9 with TRBJ1-2; a possible D gene is TRBD1 (6 bases). V lost 5 bases, J lost 9 bases, and 16 bases lay in between. Germline assignment: CDR1 SEHNR and CDR2 FQNEAQ (reference sequence). This CDR3 is 13 amino acids long. The CDR3 DNA follows: TGTGCCAGCAGCCTCGGGACACCTGATAGCTACACCTTC. This gives the protein CASSLGTPDSYTF.

This clone is a singleton in its sample. V and J are TRBV5-1 and TRBJ2-1; perhaps TRBD1 as D (6 bases). This CDR3 is built from 16 residues. The V end was cut by 4 bases, the J end by 1 base, with 15 bases between. Germline assignment: CDR1 SGHRS and CDR2 YFSETQ. The CDR3 reads CASSLGAFSSYNEQFF. The CDR3 bases are TGCGCCAGCAGCCTGGGGGCCTTTTCTTCCTACAATGAGCAGTTCTTC.

V gene TRBV2 combines with J gene TRBJ1-2; TRBD1 aligns across 11 bases. V lost 7 bases to trimming and J lost 7 bases; unmatched junction nucleotides: 5. Germline CDR1 and CDR2: SNHLY and FYNNEI. The CDR3 covers 13 residues. CDR3 bases: TGTGCCAGCACCGAGGACAGGGGGCTTGGCTACACCTTC. Translating gives CASTEDRGLGYTF.

This chain connects TRBV14 to TRBJ2-3; 12 bases are a match to TRBD2. Germline CDR1 and CDR2: SGHDN and FVKESK. The CDR3 has 18 amino acids. The V and J ends lost 3 bases and 2 bases, in that order; junction bases with no gene match: 9. Written as DNA, the CDR3 is TGTGCCAGCAGCCACGGACTAGCGGGGTCCTCTTTCACAGATACGCAGTATTTT. This sequence encodes CASSHGLAGSSFTDTQYF. The full variable domain, its missing parts supplied by reference TRBV14 and TRBJ2-3, is EAGVTQFPSHSVIEKGQTVTLRCDPISGHDNLYWYRRVMGKEIKFLLHFVKESKQDESGMPNNRFLAERTGGTYSTLKVQPAELEDSGVYFCASSHGLAGSSFTDTQYFGPGTRLTVL.

Worth noting for this clone: The sample holds other DNA sequences that translate to the same CDR3. The genes are TRBV7-9 and TRBJ1-1; tentative D call: TRBD1 (5 bases). The germline gives CDR1 SEHNR, CDR2 FQNEAQ (reference sequence). This CDR3 has 14 residues. Deletions cut 2 bases from V and 1 base from J, with 8 bases between. CDR3 bases: TGTGCCAGCAGCTTAACGGGGGGGAACACTGAAGCTTTCTTT. Residues: CASSLTGGNTEAFF.

The chain carries TRBV6-5 and TRBJ2-1; 10 nucleotides agree with TRBD2. V lost 6 bases and J lost 4; bases outside the gene matches: 6. This CDR3 comprises 15 residues. Germline CDR1 MNHEY, CDR2 SVGAGI. The CDR3 reads CASRRLAGTYNEQFF. In DNA form, the CDR3 reads TGTGCCAGCAGGAGACTAGCGGGTACATACAATGAGCAGTTCTTC.

The V call is TRBV15, the J call TRBJ1-1, with D perhaps matching TRBD1 (5 bases). This CDR3 contains 15 residues. Trimming took 3 bases from V and 5 from J, leaving 16 bases between them. Germline CDR1 LNHNV, CDR2 YYDKDF (reference sequence). CDR3 bases: TGTGCCACCAGCAGGGTTGGGGGGGTGGGTACTGAAGCTTTCTTT. It encodes CATSRVGGVGTEAFF.

J is TRBJ1-1 and V is TRBV28; 7 bases align to TRBD1. J lost 5 bases, V lost 6 bases, and 6 bases had no gene match. Germline CDR1 MDHEN, CDR2 SYDVKM. The CDR3 loop spans 13 amino acids. The CDR3 DNA sequence: TGTGCCAGCAGGCACACAGGGGTGACTGAAGCTTTCTTT. Translation: CASRHTGVTEAFF.

This chain joins TRBV28 and TRBJ2-1, with 12 positions matching TRBD2. This CDR3 spans 15 amino acids. The germline gives CDR1 MDHEN, CDR2 SYDVKM. J lost 8 bases, V lost 4 bases, and 6 bases had no gene match. The CDR3 reads CASSSLAGGVYEQFF. The CDR3 DNA reads TGTGCCAGCAGTTCACTAGCGGGGGGAGTATATGAGCAGTTCTTC.